The 18 T cell receptor beta chains below all came from one sample that was sequenced in a study of cytomegalovirus exposure and HLA in healthy donors. Generated by immunoSEQ multiplex PCR, the TCRdb table keeps only in-frame clones and is missing some. The table lists 68,000 or so clones, around 89% of them singletons. The sequenced sample was PBMCs. Every receptor here comes from a woman in her late teens or twenties in good health and CMV-seronegative.

The chain recombines TRBV7-6 with TRBJ2-7; possible D gene TRBD2, 5 bases. CDR1 SGHVS and CDR2 FNYEAQ come from the germline V gene. The V gene lost 5 bases and the J gene lost 5 bases, with 19 bases spanning the gap. This CDR3 is built from 15 residues. The CDR3 nucleotides read TGTGCCAGCAGCGCGCGGGCCCCCCCTTCGGACGAGCAGTACTTC. It encodes CASSARAPPSDEQYF.

This chain links TRBV27 with TRBJ2-5; no clear D. The CDR3 is 16 amino acids. Trimming removed 5 bases from V and 2 bases from J, with 18 bases in between. CDR1 is MNHEY and CDR2 is SMNVEV in the germline V gene (reference sequence). CDR3 nucleotides: TGTGCCAGCAGTCCTTTATCCCCGGGTCTTCAAGAGACCCAGTACTTC. Protein product: CASSPLSPGLQETQYF.

The J gene is TRBJ2-1, the V gene TRBV28; possibly TRBD2 for D (7 bases). The CDR3 loop spans 15 amino acids. Germline loops: CDR1 MDHEN, CDR2 SYDVKM. Trimming left V 6 bases short and J 5 bases short, with 17 bases between. The CDR3, as DNA: TGTGCCAGCAGCTCCGGGGCGGGGGCAAACAATGAGCAGTTCTTC. Translating it yields CASSSGAGANNEQFF.

The rearrangement links TRBV5-1 to TRBJ2-5; tentatively, D is TRBD2 (7 bases). Germline CDR1 SGHRS, CDR2 YFSETQ. The ends were cut back, 6 bases at V and 3 bases at J, with 18 bases in the middle. The CDR3 is 15 residues long. CDR3 in DNA: TGCGCCAGCACCCTCGGAGGGGGGGCCGAAGAGACCCAGTACTTC. It translates to CASTLGGGAEETQYF.

V gene TRBV5-1 combines with J gene TRBJ2-7; 8 bases are a match to TRBD1. Trimming removed 4 bases from V and 5 bases from J; junction bases left unmatched: 8. Germline V gene data show CDR1 as SGHRS and CDR2 as YFSETQ. The CDR3 is made up of 14 amino acids. DNA for the CDR3: TGCGCCAGCAGCAGCCGGACAGGGCGTAACGAGCAGTACTTC. Translating it yields CASSSRTGRNEQYF.

The CDR3 region is CASRLGLSSNTQYF. CDR3 nucleotide sequence: TGTGCCAGCAGGCTGGGCCTAAGCTCAAATACGCAGTATTTT. The chain couples TRBV6-5 to TRBJ2-3; D is uncertain. The CDR3 spans 14 residues. Germline V gene lookup returns CDR1 MNHEY and CDR2 SVGAGI. V lost 6 bases to trimming and J lost 7 bases, with 17 bases between them.

CDR3 sequence reads: CASSVGLRASNEQFF. The CDR3 bases are TGTGCCAGCAGTGTAGGACTCCGGGCCAGCAATGAGCAGTTCTTC. The gene calls are TRBV28 and TRBJ2-1; the D gene is possibly TRBD2 (5 bases). Trimming shortened V by 5 bases and J by 6 bases, and 17 bases separated the two germline ends. Germline V gives CDR1 MDHEN, CDR2 SYDVKM. This CDR3 spans 15 amino acids.

The chain carries TRBV27 and TRBJ1-1, with D unclear. This CDR3 spans 14 amino acids. CDR1 and CDR2 from the germline V gene are MNHEY and SMNVEV (reference sequence). Trimming cost V 3 bases and J 5 bases, with 13 bases left between them. The CDR3 DNA reads as TGTGCCAGCAGTTTGACGGGCTCGGGAACTGAAGCTTTCTTT. Its translation is CASSLTGSGTEAFF.

This clone was detected only a few times. The CDR3 here is CASSLDGTSYEQYF. In nucleotides, the CDR3 is TGCGCCAGCAGCTTGGACGGGACAAGCTACGAGCAGTACTTC. The chain has TRBV5-1 and TRBJ2-7, with D perhaps matching TRBD1 (6 bases). The CDR3 has 14 residues. The germline CDR1 and CDR2 sequences are SGHRS and YFSETQ. V was cut by 0 bases and J by 3 bases, with 10 bases left in between.

The chain combines TRBV29-1 with TRBJ2-1; D is possibly TRBD2 (6 bases). Germline V gives CDR1 SQVTM, CDR2 ANQGSEA. This CDR3 contains 15 residues. V lost 0 bases, J lost 9 bases, and 18 bases lay in between. CDR3 in DNA: TGCAGCGTTGAAGATGCCACTAGCAGCAACAGTGAGCAGTTCTTC. Its protein is CSVEDATSSNSEQFF.

This clone showed up just a few times. This chain uses TRBV28 with TRBJ1-2; D ambiguous. Germline V CDR1 and CDR2: MDHEN, SYDVKM. Trimming took 9 bases from V and 0 from J, leaving 11 bases between them. This CDR3 has 13 residues. The CDR3, as DNA: TGTGCCAGTAGGCAGGATTCTAACTATGGCTACACCTTC. Translating it yields CASRQDSNYGYTF.

The chain joins TRBV11-2 to TRBJ2-7, with D possibly matching TRBD2 (7 bases). The CDR3 consists of 14 residues. CDR1 and CDR2 from the germline V gene are SGHAT and FQNNGV. V dropped 7 bases and J dropped 6 bases, with 19 bases sitting between them. The CDR3 sequence is CASTPLGGPLEQYF. CDR3 coding DNA: TGTGCCAGCACCCCCCTCGGGGGGCCCCTCGAGCAGTACTTC.

This chain connects TRBV19 to TRBJ1-1; the match to TRBD1 covers 9 bases. This CDR3 is 15 amino acids long. In germline, CDR1 is LNHDA, CDR2 SQIVND (reference sequence). V was clipped by 2 bases and J by 3 bases; unmatched bases: 4. As DNA, the CDR3 is TGTGCCAGTAGTATATCGGACAGGGGTGACACTGAAGCTTTCTTT. Translation: CASSISDRGDTEAFF.

The rearrangement links TRBV21-1 to TRBJ1-5; whether TRBD1, the table's D call, matches the DNA was not checked. TRBV21-1 is annotated as a pseudogene. The CDR3 is 20 residues long. DNA of the CDR3: TGTGCCAGCAGCAAAGTTGGGGAGTCGACAGGGGGCGGGAGCAATCAGCCCCAGCATTTT. Its translation: CASSKVGESTGGGSNQPQHF.

By share, this clone ranks as medium-sized (0.01 to 0.1%). CDR3 coding DNA: TGTGCCAGCAGTGACGGGACAGGGGGCCAGCCCCAGCATTTT. Translation: CASSDGTGGQPQHF. This rearrangement joins TRBV6-4 to TRBJ1-5, with 12 positions matching TRBD1. The CDR3 is made up of 14 amino acids. V trimming: 2 bases; J trimming: 7 bases; junction bases outside the gene matches: 0. Germline CDR1 reads MRHNA; CDR2 reads SNTAGT.

The chain links TRBV11-3 to TRBJ2-2, with 9 bases lining up with TRBD1. V lost 5 bases to trimming and J lost 1 base; unmatched junction nucleotides: 11. The germline V gene has CDR1 SGHNT and CDR2 YENEEA. CDR3 length: 18 amino acids. The CDR3 DNA is TGTGCCAGCAGCCCCAACGGACAGGGGAGGTGGAACACCGGGGAGCTGTTTTTT. Its translation: CASSPNGQGRWNTGELFF.

Only a few counts were recorded for this clone. The chain carries TRBV6-1 and TRBJ2-5; D perhaps matches TRBD1 (5 bases). The CDR3 is made up of 16 amino acids. Germline CDR1 MNHNS, CDR2 SASEGT. V dropped 0 bases and J dropped 5 bases, with 16 bases sitting between them. The CDR3 coding sequence is TGTGCCAGCAGTGAAGCGGGCGGTCAGGGCAAGGAGACCCAGTACTTC. Protein: CASSEAGGQGKETQYF.

V is TRBV4-2 and J is TRBJ2-1; 8 nucleotides line up with TRBD1. Germline CDR1 and CDR2: LGHNA and YNFKEQ. CDR3 length: 17 amino acids. Unmatched junction bases numbered 12, after V lost 0 bases and J lost 8 bases. CDR3 sequence reads: CASSQDPPTGEYHEQFF. For the CDR3, the DNA is TGTGCCAGCAGCCAAGATCCGCCGACAGGGGAATATCATGAGCAGTTCTTC.